This T cell receptor beta chain was observed in a study of CD8+ T cells in alopecia areata. Isolation of CD4+ and CD8+ T cells from PBMCs was achieved by sorting. The V end lost 1 base, the J end lost 2 bases, and 7 bases lay between the germline ends. Germline V gene data show CDR1 as MGHRA and CDR2 as YSYEKL. The CDR3 contains 14 residues. Notes on this clone: What it binds is not known.

RNA was extracted and reverse transcribed into cDNA as the sequencing template. Profiled with immunoSEQ multiplex PCR; TCRdb holds only in-frame clones, not every one. Of 150,000 or so clones detected, approximately 60% appear once; the ten largest clones hold about 4.5%. Regarding the study as a whole: Lesional scalp exceeded normal scalp in clonality, especially in alopecia totalis/universalis. Mice gave a clearer picture of TCR sharing than patients did, possibly for HLA-related reasons.

V gene TRBV4-1 combines with J gene TRBJ2-3; no firm D call. This sequence was found in a human donor in good health. The sample taken for sequencing was CD4+ T cells sorted from blood. CDR3 residues: CASSQVDFTDTQYF. Here the CDR3 DNA reads TGCGCCAGCAGCCAAGTTGACTTCACAGATACGCAGTATTTT.